This T cell receptor (beta chain) emerged from a study of blood T cell repertoires in COVID-19. The wider study: Whether acute or convalescent, the COVID-19 samples came from the United States, Italy and Spain.

With 8 bases removed from V and 8 bases from J, the gap between germline ends came to 10 bases. The CDR3 has 10 residues. Germline values: CDR1 SNHLY, CDR2 FYNNEI. TCRdb keeps only in-frame clones here, not all; method: immunoSEQ multiplex PCR. This table holds about 130,000 clones, roughly 88% found once. This TCR came from a woman older than 75 with acute or convalescent COVID-19. The J gene is TRBJ2-7, the V gene TRBV2, with a possible D match to TRBD1 (6 bases). Sequences were obtained from peripheral blood. The CDR3 sequence is CASGDNQQYF. Written as DNA, the CDR3 is TGTGCCAGCGGGGACAATCAGCAGTACTTC.